This TCR beta chain derives from a study of blood T cells in healthy people across ages. Study-level findings and limits: More naive CD4+ cells and higher diversity were found in long-lived than in aged donors. The unknown donor CMV status may have confounded expanded clonotype changes.

Worth noting for this clonotype: What it binds is unknown.

With a J-beta primer mix and a sample-barcoded 5' primer, a second PCR ran 7 to 11 cycles. TCRdb recomputed calls from the 5' RACE reads with MiXCR, one row per CDR3 protein. Of about 600,000 distinct CDR3 sequences listed, around 50% were seen once; the top ten hold around 24%. Germline V gene lookup returns CDR1 SGHTA and CDR2 FQGNSA. The V gene end was trimmed by 5 bases and the J gene end by 3 bases; junction bases not matched to a gene: 3. The CDR3 is made up of 13 amino acids. Sequencing used blood. This receptor was identified in an elderly man in good health. The chain uses TRBV7-2 and TRBJ1-1; 7 bases agree with TRBD1. Here the CDR3 DNA reads TGTGCCAGCAGCACGACAGGGTACACTGAAGCTTTCTTT. Translating gives CASSTTGYTEAFF.